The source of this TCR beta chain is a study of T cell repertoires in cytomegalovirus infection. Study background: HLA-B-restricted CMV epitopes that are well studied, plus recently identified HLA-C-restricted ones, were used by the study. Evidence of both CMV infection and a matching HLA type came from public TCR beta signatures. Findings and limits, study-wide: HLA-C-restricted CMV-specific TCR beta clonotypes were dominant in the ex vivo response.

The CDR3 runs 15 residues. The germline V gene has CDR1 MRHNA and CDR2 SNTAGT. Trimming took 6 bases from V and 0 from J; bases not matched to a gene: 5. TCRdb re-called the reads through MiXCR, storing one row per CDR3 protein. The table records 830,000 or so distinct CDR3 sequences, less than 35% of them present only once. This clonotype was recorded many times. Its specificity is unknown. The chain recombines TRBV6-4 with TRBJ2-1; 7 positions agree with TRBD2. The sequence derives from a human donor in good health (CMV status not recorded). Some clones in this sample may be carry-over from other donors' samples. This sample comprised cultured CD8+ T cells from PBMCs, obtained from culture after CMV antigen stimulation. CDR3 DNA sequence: TGTGCCAGCAGCGACAGCGGGGACTCCTACAATGAGCAGTTCTTC. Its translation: CASSDSGDSYNEQFF.